This passage covers 25 T cell receptor beta chains from one sample sequenced in a study of T cell changes during pregnancy in multiple sclerosis. Only in-frame clones appear in the TCRdb table, and some are missing; sequencing was by immunoSEQ multiplex PCR. The sample includes roughly 80,000 clones, around 93% seen only once; the top ten take more than 2%. The material was peripheral blood, obtained in the second trimester of pregnancy. The receptors were sampled from a female donor with multiple sclerosis, enrolled in a pregnancy study.

This clone was seen only once. This sequence joins TRBV6-1 and TRBJ2-3; D gene ambiguous. Germline CDR1 reads MNHNS; CDR2 reads SASEGT. V was pared by 2 bases and J by 5 bases, with 5 bases between. The CDR3 runs 12 residues. The CDR3 nucleotides are TGTGCCAGCAGTGAATATATAGATACGCAGTATTTT. This translates into CASSEYIDTQYF.

This clone was found once. The rearrangement uses TRBV4-1 and TRBJ2-5; 7 bases fit TRBD2. V lost 0 bases and J lost 3; bases outside the gene matches: 1. This CDR3 spans 14 amino acids. CDR1 is MGHRA, CDR2 YSYEKL, per germline. CDR3: CASSQDGGEETQYF. The CDR3 DNA reads as TGCGCCAGCAGCCAAGATGGGGGGGAAGAGACCCAGTACTTC.

The chain recombines TRBV5-5 with TRBJ1-5; D gene unclear. Trimming stripped 7 bases from V and 5 bases from J, with 16 bases between. The CDR3 has 14 amino acids. Per the germline V gene, CDR1 is SGHKS and CDR2 is YYEKEE (reference sequence). The DNA of the CDR3 is TGTGCCAGCGGGGTCGGAGGGTCTTATCAGCCCCAGCATTTT. Residues: CASGVGGSYQPQHF.

The chain uses TRBV10-3 and TRBJ1-4; D remains ambiguous. CDR3 length equals 13 residues. V lost 4 bases and J 7 bases, leaving 10 bases between the germline ends. CDR1 is ENHRY, CDR2 SYGVKD, per germline. The CDR3 protein is CAISGLGREKLFF. In nucleotides, the CDR3 is TGTGCCATCAGTGGGCTTGGTCGTGAAAAACTGTTTTTT.

The rearrangement joins TRBV5-1 to TRBJ2-2, with 8 bases aligning to TRBD2. Trimming at V came to 2 bases and at J to 6 bases, leaving 12 bases not matched to a gene. Germline V gene data show CDR1 as SGHRS and CDR2 as YFSETQ. This CDR3 has 17 residues. The CDR3 nucleotides are TGCGCCAGCAGCTTAAGACCCGGGACTAGTAGTTCCGGGGAGCTGTTTTTT. Translated: CASSLRPGTSSSGELFF.

The CDR3 region is CASSLPGGTTNTGELFF. For the CDR3, the DNA is TGTGCCAGCAGCCTACCTGGAGGCACGACTAACACCGGGGAGCTGTTTTTT. The chain carries TRBV11-3 and TRBJ2-2; possibly TRBD2 for D (5 bases). From germline, CDR1 is SGHNT and CDR2 YENEEA. V shed 5 bases and J shed 2 bases, with 18 bases lying between them. The CDR3 covers 17 residues.

As concerns this clone: The junction shows a germline mismatch at one end, possibly a read error. The J gene is TRBJ2-1, the V gene TRBV7-7; 12 nucleotides match TRBD2. Looked up from germline, CDR1 is SSHAT and CDR2 is FNYEAQ (reference sequence). There are 15 residues in the CDR3. CDR3 nucleotides: TGTGCTAGCAGCTTGGGGACTAGCGGGTACAATGAGCAGTTCTTC. As protein: CASSLGTSGYNEQFF.

The genes are TRBV5-5 and TRBJ1-1; TRBD1 might be the D (5 bases). CDR3 length: 16 residues. V was cut by 4 bases and J by 4 bases, with 20 bases left in between. Per germline, CDR1 SGHKS and CDR2 YYEKEE (reference sequence). For the CDR3, the DNA is TGTGCCAGCAGCGCGGGCGGGGGGGGGATTGGCACTGAAGCTTTCTTT. This gives the protein CASSAGGGGIGTEAFF.

V and J are TRBV11-2 and TRBJ2-3; 8 bases map to TRBD2. The V gene's germline CDR1 is SGHAT and CDR2 FQNNGV. With V trimmed by 4 bases and J by 0 bases, 3 bases remained unmatched. The CDR3 runs 15 residues. The CDR3 spells CASSSTSGSTDTQYF. The CDR3, as DNA: TGTGCCAGCAGCTCCACTAGCGGAAGCACAGATACGCAGTATTTT.

V and J are TRBV27 and TRBJ2-3, with 7 nucleotides matching TRBD1. The CDR3 extends over 16 amino acids. V trimming: 5 bases; J trimming: 5 bases; junction bases outside the gene matches: 13. The germline gives CDR1 MNHEY, CDR2 SMNVEV (reference sequence). This chain's CDR3 is CASSPLTGMRKDTQYF. CDR3 DNA: TGTGCCAGCAGTCCCTTGACAGGGATGAGGAAAGATACGCAGTATTTT.

This chain links TRBV21-1 with TRBJ1-6; TRBD1 is the table's D call, not checked against the DNA. TRBV21-1 represents a pseudogene. CDR3 length equals 15 residues. As DNA, the CDR3 is TGTGCCAGCAGCAAAGGACAGGGTAGTTACTCACCCCTCCACTTT. Translated: CASSKGQGSYSPLHF.

The chain has TRBV29-1 and TRBJ1-2; tentative D call: TRBD1 (6 bases). Germline V lookup: CDR1 SQVTM, CDR2 ANQGSEA. The CDR3 has 12 residues. The V end lost 7 bases, the J end lost 8 bases, and 17 bases lay between the germline ends. This chain's CDR3 is CSEYKGVGGYTF. The CDR3 DNA reads TGCAGCGAGTACAAGGGGGTCGGGGGCTACACCTTC. The complete variable domain, with remaining parts taken from reference TRBV29-1 and TRBJ1-2, reads SAVISQKPSRDICQRGTSLTIQCQVDSQVTMMFWYRQQPGQSLTLIATANQGSEATYESGFVIDKFPISRPNLTFSTLTVSNMSPEDSSIYLCSEYKGVGGYTFGSGTRLTVV.

This rearrangement joins TRBV9 to TRBJ1-1, with 7 bases that match TRBD1. CDR1 and CDR2 from the germline V gene are SGDLS and YYNGEE. This CDR3 has 15 residues. The junction had 6 bases not matched to a gene; V was cut back by 4 bases and J by 0 bases. CDR3 amino acids: CASSPRGTVNTEAFF. The CDR3 nucleotides are TGTGCCAGCAGCCCCCGAGGGACAGTGAACACTGAAGCTTTCTTT.

This rearrangement joins TRBV30 to TRBJ1-1; D is unclear. V was clipped by 5 bases and J by 5 bases, with 18 bases between them. Germline V gene sequence: CDR1 GTSNPN, CDR2 SVGIG (reference sequence). The CDR3 consists of 14 residues. The chain's CDR3 is CAWGKTIRTTEAFF. CDR3 bases: TGTGCCTGGGGCAAGACAATCAGAACAACTGAAGCTTTCTTT. Together with reference TRBV30 and TRBJ1-1, the CDR3 gives the full variable domain: SQTIHQWPATLVQPVGSPLSLECTVEGTSNPNLYWYRQAAGRGLQLLFYSVGIGQISSEVPQNLSASRPQDRQFILSSKKLLLSDSGFYLCAWGKTIRTTEAFFGQGTRLTVV.

This rearrangement joins TRBV27 to TRBJ2-1, with D maybe TRBD2 (7 bases). The V end was cut by 3 bases, the J end by 2 bases, with 11 bases between. This CDR3 is 15 amino acids long. Germline-derived CDR1 and CDR2 are MNHEY and SMNVEV (reference sequence). The CDR3 DNA is TGTGCCAGCAGTTTTGGGCGGGGGCCCTACAATGAGCAGTTCTTC. Translation gives CASSFGRGPYNEQFF.

V is TRBV4-2 and J is TRBJ1-2; 7 nucleotides align to TRBD1. Unmatched junction bases numbered 8, after V lost 1 base and J lost 3 bases. The germline gives CDR1 LGHNA, CDR2 YNFKEQ. This CDR3 has 16 amino acids. In DNA, the CDR3 is TGTGCCAGCAGCCAAGCCGGGGACAGCTCACACTATGGCTACACCTTC. Translating gives CASSQAGDSSHYGYTF.

V usage is TRBV7-9 and J usage is TRBJ2-3, with 8 nucleotides matching TRBD2. The CDR3 totals 16 residues. Unmatched junction bases numbered 8, after V lost 5 bases and J lost 1 base. CDR1 is SEHNR, CDR2 FQNEAQ, per germline (reference sequence). The CDR3, as DNA: TGTGCCAGCAGCCAGCCAGAAGCGGGGGGCACAGATACGCAGTATTTT. Protein sequence: CASSQPEAGGTDTQYF.

The rearrangement links TRBV6-1 to TRBJ1-5; TRBD1 might be the D (5 bases). This CDR3 region has 13 residues. Germline V CDR1 and CDR2: MNHNS, SASEGT. Trimming cost V 2 bases and J 4 bases, with 6 bases left between them. DNA for the CDR3: TGTGCCAGCAGTGAAAGGGGAAATCAGCCCCAGCATTTT. It codes for CASSERGNQPQHF.

The chain is built from TRBV27 and TRBJ1-2; the match to TRBD1 covers 7 bases. J was trimmed by 7 bases and V by 3 bases; bases with no gene match: 8. Germline lookup yields CDR1 MNHEY and CDR2 SMNVEV (reference sequence). The length of the CDR3 is 14 residues. DNA for the CDR3: TGTGCCAGCAGTTTGACCGGGACAGCCGGTGGCTACACCTTC. Its translation: CASSLTGTAGGYTF.

V and J are TRBV9 and TRBJ1-2; possibly TRBD1 for D (6 bases). The V gene's germline CDR1 is SGDLS and CDR2 YYNGEE. The CDR3 totals 18 residues. The ends were cut back, 0 bases at V and 5 bases at J, with 23 bases in the middle. Here the CDR3 reads CASSVAPVGAGAPYGYTF. CDR3 DNA sequence: TGTGCCAGCAGCGTAGCCCCCGTGGGTGCAGGGGCCCCTTATGGCTACACCTTC.

This clone occurred once. The rearrangement joins TRBV7-8 to TRBJ2-3; 11 bases line up with TRBD2. Unmatched junction bases numbered 4, after V lost 1 base and J lost 4 bases. The length of the CDR3 is 16 residues. CDR1 is SGHVS and CDR2 is FQNEAQ in the germline V gene. For the CDR3, the DNA is TGTGCCAGCAGCTTAGAACTAGCGGGGGTGGCAGATACGCAGTATTTT. Translated, it gives CASSLELAGVADTQYF.

The chain carries TRBV13 and TRBJ2-3; 7 bases map to TRBD2. The CDR3 has 17 amino acids. V trimming: 1 base; J trimming: 6 bases; junction bases outside the gene matches: 13. Germline V lookup: CDR1 PRHDT, CDR2 FYEKMQ (reference sequence). The chain's CDR3 is CASSLVSGLGDDDTQYF. The DNA for the CDR3 is TGTGCCAGCAGCTTAGTTAGCGGACTAGGGGACGACGATACGCAGTATTTT.

The chain joins TRBV27 to TRBJ2-3, with TRBD2 as a possible D gene (6 bases). The CDR3 extends over 14 amino acids. In germline, CDR1 is MNHEY, CDR2 SMNVEV (reference sequence). Trimming left V 3 bases short and J 2 bases short, with 9 bases between. The CDR3 spells CASSFGGFTDTQYF. As DNA, the CDR3 is TGTGCCAGCAGTTTTGGGGGGTTCACAGATACGCAGTATTTT.

The V gene is TRBV9, the J gene TRBJ2-1, with D perhaps TRBD2 (6 bases). V was cut by 4 bases and J by 3 bases, with 17 bases left in between. This CDR3 region has 16 residues. Germline V gene lookup returns CDR1 SGDLS and CDR2 YYNGEE. The CDR3, as DNA: TGTGCCAGCAGCCTTAGAGGACTCGGGGGCTACAATGAGCAGTTCTTC. Amino acid sequence: CASSLRGLGGYNEQFF.

The rearrangement links TRBV27 to TRBJ2-7; a weak D match, TRBD2 (6 bases). The CDR3 spans 13 residues. V was clipped by 5 bases and J by 7 bases, with 15 bases between them. The germline V gene has CDR1 MNHEY and CDR2 SMNVEV (reference sequence). The CDR3 here is CASSGTDYAEQYF. The CDR3 DNA reads TGTGCCAGCAGTGGGACGGACTACGCAGAGCAGTACTTC.